This is a list of T cell receptor beta chains from one sample in a study of blood T cell repertoires in COVID-19. Using immunoSEQ multiplex PCR, the repertoire was profiled, and TCRdb retains in-frame clones only, with some absent. Here the sample spans about 430,000 clones, 88% being singletons. The sample comprised PBMCs or T cells enriched from blood (not recorded which). The receptor source for this set is a woman aged 25 to 39 with acute COVID-19. Each CDR3 is given with its conserved first and last residue. Clone size is given for some rows only: seen once, a few or many times, or a class if the clone is expanded.

TRBV11-2 | 12 | once | CASSPTRGLVYF
TRBV7-2 | 13 | - | CASSLGGTEPQHF
TRBV3-1/TRBV3-2 | 15 | - | CASSQGDRVNQPQHF
TRBV24-1 | 17 | - | CATSGARGLGSYNEQFF
TRBV29-1 | 12 | - | CSAGGLGRTQYF
TRBV11-1 | 13 | once | CASSLGLANEQFF
TRBV24-1 | 19 | - | CATSDSPDRLMSSYNEQFF
TRBV24-1 | 15 | - | CATSEKRDFTDTQYF
TRBV29-1 | 16 | - | CSVEDVGQGMNTEAFF
TRBV11-2 | 15 | few | CASSLGRGATPEAFF
TRBV25-1 | 14 | once | CASSESDRRYGYTF
TRBV13 | 15 | - | CASSTTSGVKNTQYF
TRBV10-3 | 14 | - | CAISESRQGDEQYF
TRBV7-6 | 16 | - | CASSLQGSGGGYGYTF
TRBV29-1 | 12 | - | CSVGQSTDTQYF
TRBV20-1 | 14 | - | CSASDRGRPYGYTF
TRBV5-1 | 17 | - | CASSSTGHLTTNEKLFF
TRBV19 | 15 | - | CASSIGNRDNSPLHF
TRBV19 | 12 | - | CASTLSGNTIYF
TRBV7-2 | 15 | - | CASSQGQGRWETQYF
TRBV4-2 | 16 | - | CASSQDRSQGDEKLFF
TRBV28 | 17 | - | CASSPPRDRGINQPQHF
TRBV18 | 15 | - | CASSPPGQGYNEQFF
TRBV4-1 | 17 | - | CASSQSRSGGIPDTQYF
TRBV7-2 | 14 | few | CASSFAGRQDTQYF
TRBV27 | 14 | - | CASSLRGMNTEAFF
TRBV27 | 15 | - | CASGAGETWGNTIYF
TRBV9 | 13 | - | CASSQGTGDEQYF
TRBV5-5 | 15 | - | CASSLTGDSGNTIYF
TRBV19 | 17 | - | CASSIARVGGANQPQHF
TRBV5-1 | 14 | - | CASSLAVGGTEAFF
TRBV9 | 15 | - | CASSVAGTGNNEQFF
TRBV29-1 | 13 | - | CSAYGTGGYEQYF
TRBV11-2 | 15 | - | CASSFLAGRVNEQFF
TRBV6-5 | 13 | - | CASKRTDNSPLHF
TRBV6-5 | 13 | - | CASSYRGGTEAFF
TRBV12-3/TRBV12-4 | 12 | once | CASSIGGTEAFF
TRBV29-1 | 11 | - | CSDRQLDTQYF
TRBV20-1 | 16 | - | CSASARGGLAKNIQYF
TRBV5-1 | 14 | - | CASSYEAEGFGYTF
TRBV2 | 14 | - | CASRDRASAQPQHF
TRBV7-2 | 17 | - | CASSLVGGTQVYNEQFF
TRBV6-5 | 11 | - | CASQQRYGYTF
TRBV9 | 18 | once | CASSVRSGGQTSTDTQYF
TRBV4-1 | 15 | - | CASSLGTASNQPQHF
TRBV6-5 | 15 | - | CASSPSGVSTYEQYF
TRBV2 | 13 | - | CASTVTGNQPQHF